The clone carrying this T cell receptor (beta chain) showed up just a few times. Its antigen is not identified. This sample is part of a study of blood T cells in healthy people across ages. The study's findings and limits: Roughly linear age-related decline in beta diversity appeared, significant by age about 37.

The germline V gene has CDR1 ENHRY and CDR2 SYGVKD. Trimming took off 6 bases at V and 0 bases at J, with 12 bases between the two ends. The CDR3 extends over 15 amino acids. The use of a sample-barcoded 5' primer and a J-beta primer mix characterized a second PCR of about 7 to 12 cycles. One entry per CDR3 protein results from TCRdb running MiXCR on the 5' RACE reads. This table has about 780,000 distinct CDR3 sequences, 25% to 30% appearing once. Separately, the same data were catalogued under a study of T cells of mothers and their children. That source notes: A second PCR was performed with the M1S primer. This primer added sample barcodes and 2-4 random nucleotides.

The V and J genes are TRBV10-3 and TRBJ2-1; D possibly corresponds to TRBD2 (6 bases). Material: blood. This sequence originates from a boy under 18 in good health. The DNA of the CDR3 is TGTGCCATCAGAAAGGACTATACCTCCTACAATGAGCAGTTCTTC. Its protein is CAIRKDYTSYNEQFF.